Here is one TCR beta chain with its context. The sample originates from a study of CD8+ T cells in alopecia areata. Study overall: Tofacitinib administration persisted for 6 to 18 months, succeeded by 6 months off drug.

cDNA prepared by RNA extraction and subsequent reverse transcription served as the template for sequencing. Some clones are missing from TCRdb's copy, which holds only in-frame ones; the method was immunoSEQ multiplex PCR. This sample has about 100,000 clones; roughly 60% occur once, and the top ten carry roughly 15%. Specified treatment: oral pan-JAK inhibitor, 5-10 mg twice daily. The CDR3 contains 15 residues. The germline V gene has CDR1 SEHNR and CDR2 FQNEAQ (reference sequence). With V trimmed by 5 bases and J by 8 bases, 13 bases remained unmatched. This clonotype was sampled from a human donor with alopecia areata. The chain joins TRBV7-9 to TRBJ1-2, with TRBD1 matching over 8 bases. This specimen consisted of CD8+ T cells sorted from blood, obtained at approximately week 56, from a patient treated with tofacitinib. The CDR3, as DNA: TGTGCCAGCAGCCCTGGCGGACAGGGCTTATTAGGCTACACCTTC. Translated: CASSPGGQGLLGYTF.